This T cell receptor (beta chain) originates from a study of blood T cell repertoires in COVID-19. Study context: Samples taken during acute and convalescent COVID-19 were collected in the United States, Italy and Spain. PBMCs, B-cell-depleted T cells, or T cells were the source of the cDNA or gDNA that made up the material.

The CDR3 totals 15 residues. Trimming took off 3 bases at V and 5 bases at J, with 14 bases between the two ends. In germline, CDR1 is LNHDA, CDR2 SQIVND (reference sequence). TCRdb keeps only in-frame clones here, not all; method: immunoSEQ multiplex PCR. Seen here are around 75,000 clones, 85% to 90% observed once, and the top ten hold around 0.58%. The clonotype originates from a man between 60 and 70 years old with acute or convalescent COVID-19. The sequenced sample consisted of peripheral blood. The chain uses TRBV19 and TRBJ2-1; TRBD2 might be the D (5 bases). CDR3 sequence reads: CASSMTTPGNNEQFF. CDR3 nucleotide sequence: TGTGCCAGTAGTATGACAACCCCCGGGAACAATGAGCAGTTCTTC.